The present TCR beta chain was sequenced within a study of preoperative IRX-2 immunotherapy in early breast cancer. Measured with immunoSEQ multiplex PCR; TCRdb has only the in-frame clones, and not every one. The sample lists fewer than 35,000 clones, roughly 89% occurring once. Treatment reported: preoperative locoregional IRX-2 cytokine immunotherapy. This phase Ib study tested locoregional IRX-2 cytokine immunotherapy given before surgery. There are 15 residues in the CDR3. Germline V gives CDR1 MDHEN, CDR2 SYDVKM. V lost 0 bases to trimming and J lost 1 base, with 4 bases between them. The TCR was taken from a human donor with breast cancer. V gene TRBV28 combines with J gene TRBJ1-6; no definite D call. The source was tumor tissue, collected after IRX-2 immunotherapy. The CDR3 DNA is TGTGCCAGCAGTTTATGGGGATCCTATAATTCACCCCTCCACTTT. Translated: CASSLWGSYNSPLHF.